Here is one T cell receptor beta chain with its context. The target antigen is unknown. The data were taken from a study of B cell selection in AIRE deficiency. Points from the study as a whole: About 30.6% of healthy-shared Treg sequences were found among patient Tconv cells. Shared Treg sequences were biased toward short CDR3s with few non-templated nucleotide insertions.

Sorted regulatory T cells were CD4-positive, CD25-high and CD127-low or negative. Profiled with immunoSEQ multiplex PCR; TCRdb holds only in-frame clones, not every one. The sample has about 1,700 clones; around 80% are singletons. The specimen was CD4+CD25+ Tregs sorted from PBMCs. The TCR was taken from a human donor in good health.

This CDR3 reads CATSRDTHSGNTIYF. CDR3 in DNA: TGTGCCACCAGCAGAGATACACACTCTGGAAACACCATATATTTT. The V call is TRBV15, the J call TRBJ1-3; D gene unclear. Trimming cost V 0 bases and J 0 bases, with 6 bases left between them. This CDR3 has 15 amino acids. CDR1 is LNHNV and CDR2 is YYDKDF in the germline V gene (reference sequence).